This TCR beta chain was identified in a study of cytomegalovirus exposure and HLA in healthy donors. Primers for the PCR totalled 60 Vbeta and 13 Jbeta. The repertoire was sequenced with immunoSEQ multiplex PCR; TCRdb's copy has only in-frame clones and lacks some. The table records about 160,000 clones, roughly 77% of them present only once. Germline CDR1 MDHEN, CDR2 SYDVKM. CDR3 length: 13 amino acids. V gave up 3 bases and J gave up 9 bases; unmatched junction bases: 5. This receptor was obtained from a human donor in good health. Sequenced input: PBMCs. This sequence joins TRBV28 and TRBJ2-1; 7 nucleotides align to TRBD2. The CDR3 loop is CASSLGGIGEQFF. The CDR3 coding sequence is TGTGCCAGCAGTTTGGGAGGGATAGGTGAGCAGTTCTTC.